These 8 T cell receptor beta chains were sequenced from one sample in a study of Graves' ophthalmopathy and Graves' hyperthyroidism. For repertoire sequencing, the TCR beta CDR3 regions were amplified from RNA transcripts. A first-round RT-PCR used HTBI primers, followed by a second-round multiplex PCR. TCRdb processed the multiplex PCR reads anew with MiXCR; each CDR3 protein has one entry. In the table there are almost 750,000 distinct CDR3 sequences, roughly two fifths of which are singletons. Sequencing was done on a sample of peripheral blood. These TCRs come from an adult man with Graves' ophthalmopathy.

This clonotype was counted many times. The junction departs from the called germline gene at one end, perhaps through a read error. The CDR3 loop is CASSPSDNNQPQHF. As DNA, the CDR3 is TGTGCCAGCAGTCCCTCAGACAACAATCAGCCCCAGCATTTT. The chain joins TRBV24-1 to TRBJ1-5; D is unresolved. Germline V gene sequence: CDR1 KGHDR, CDR2 SFDVKD. The CDR3 length is 14 residues.

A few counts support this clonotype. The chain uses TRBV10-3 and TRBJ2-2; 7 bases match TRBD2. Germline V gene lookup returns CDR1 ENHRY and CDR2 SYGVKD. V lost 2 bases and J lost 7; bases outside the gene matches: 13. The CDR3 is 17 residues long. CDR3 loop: CAISEGLVIVRDGELFF. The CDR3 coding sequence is TGTGCCATCAGTGAGGGACTAGTGATCGTCCGAGACGGGGAGCTGTTTTTT.

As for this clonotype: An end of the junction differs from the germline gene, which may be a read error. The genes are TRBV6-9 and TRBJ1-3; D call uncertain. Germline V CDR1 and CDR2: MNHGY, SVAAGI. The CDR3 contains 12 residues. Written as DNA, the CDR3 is TGTGTCAGCATAGGTTCTGGAAACACCATATATTTT. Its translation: CVSIGSGNTIYF.

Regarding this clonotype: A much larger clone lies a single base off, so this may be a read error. The CDR3 nucleotides are TGTGCCAGCAGCTTAAGGCAGTACTTC. Amino acid sequence: CASSLRQYF. The chain has TRBV7-9 and TRBJ2-7; D is uncertain. V lost 2 bases to trimming and J lost 9 bases, with 2 bases between them. Per the germline V gene, CDR1 is SEHNR and CDR2 is FQNEAQ (reference sequence). There are 9 residues in the CDR3.

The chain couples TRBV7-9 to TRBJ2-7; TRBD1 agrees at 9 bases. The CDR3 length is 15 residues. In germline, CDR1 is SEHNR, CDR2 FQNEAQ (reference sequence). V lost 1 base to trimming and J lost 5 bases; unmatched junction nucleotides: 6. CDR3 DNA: TGTGCCAGCAGCTTAGGTTATACAGGGGGCAACGAGCAGTACTTC. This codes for CASSLGYTGGNEQYF.

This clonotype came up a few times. The CDR3 reads CAIRGAEEKLFF. The CDR3 DNA sequence: TGTGCCATCCGGGGGGCGGAAGAAAAACTGTTTTTT. The chain combines TRBV7-9 with TRBJ1-4; D possibly corresponds to TRBD1 (6 bases). This CDR3 is built from 12 residues. Per germline, CDR1 SEHNR and CDR2 FQNEAQ (reference sequence). The V end lost 10 bases, the J end lost 8 bases, and 14 bases lay between the germline ends.

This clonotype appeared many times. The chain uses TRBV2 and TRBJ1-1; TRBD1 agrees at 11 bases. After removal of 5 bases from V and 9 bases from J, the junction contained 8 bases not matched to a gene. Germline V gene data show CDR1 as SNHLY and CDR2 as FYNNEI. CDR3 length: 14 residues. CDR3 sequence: CASSPDRGLLKAFF. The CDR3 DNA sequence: TGTGCCAGCAGTCCGGACAGGGGGCTTCTGAAAGCTTTCTTT.

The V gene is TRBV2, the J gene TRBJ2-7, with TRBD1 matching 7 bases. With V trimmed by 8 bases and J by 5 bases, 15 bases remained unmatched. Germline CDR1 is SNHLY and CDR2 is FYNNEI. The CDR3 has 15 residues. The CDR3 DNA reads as TGTGCCAGCTCACCACTACGACAGGGTAGTGACGAGCAGTACTTC. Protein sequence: CASSPLRQGSDEQYF. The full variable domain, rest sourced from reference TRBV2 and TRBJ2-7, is EPEVTQTPSHQVTQMGQEVILRCVPISNHLYFYWYRQILGQKVEFLVSFYNNEISEKSEIFDDQFSVERPDGSNFTLKIRSTKLEDSAMYFCASSPLRQGSDEQYFGPGTRLTVT.